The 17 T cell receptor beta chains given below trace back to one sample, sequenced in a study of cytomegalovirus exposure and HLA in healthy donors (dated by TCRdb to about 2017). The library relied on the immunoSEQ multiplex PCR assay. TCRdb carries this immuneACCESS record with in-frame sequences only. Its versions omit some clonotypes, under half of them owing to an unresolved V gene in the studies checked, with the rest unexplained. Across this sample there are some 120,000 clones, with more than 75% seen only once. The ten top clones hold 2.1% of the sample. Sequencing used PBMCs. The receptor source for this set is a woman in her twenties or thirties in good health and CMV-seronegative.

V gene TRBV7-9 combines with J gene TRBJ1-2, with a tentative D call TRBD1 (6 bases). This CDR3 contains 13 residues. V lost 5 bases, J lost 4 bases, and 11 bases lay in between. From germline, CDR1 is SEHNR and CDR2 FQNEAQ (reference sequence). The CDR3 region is CASSPGQTYGYTF. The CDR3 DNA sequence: TGTGCCAGCAGCCCCGGACAGACCTATGGCTACACCTTC.

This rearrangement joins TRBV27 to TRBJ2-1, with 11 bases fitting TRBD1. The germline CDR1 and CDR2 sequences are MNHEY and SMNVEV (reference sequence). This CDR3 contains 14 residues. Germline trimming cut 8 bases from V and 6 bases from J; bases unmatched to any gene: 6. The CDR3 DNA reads TGTGCCAGCTGCTGGGACAGGGGGAGCAATGAGCAGTTCTTC. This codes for CASCWDRGSNEQFF.

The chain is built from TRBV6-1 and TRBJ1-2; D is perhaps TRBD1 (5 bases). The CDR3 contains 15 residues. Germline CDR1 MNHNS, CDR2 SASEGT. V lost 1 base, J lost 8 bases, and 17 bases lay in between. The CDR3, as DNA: TGTGCCAGCAGTGAAGTCTGGGGGGAGGATCGAGGCTACACCTTC. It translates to CASSEVWGEDRGYTF.

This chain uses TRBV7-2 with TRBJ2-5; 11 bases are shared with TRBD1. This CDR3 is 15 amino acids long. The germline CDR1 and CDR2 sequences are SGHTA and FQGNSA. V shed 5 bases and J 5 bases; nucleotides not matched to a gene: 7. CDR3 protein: CASSPGQGAWETQYF. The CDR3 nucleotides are TGTGCCAGCAGCCCCGGACAGGGGGCTTGGGAGACCCAGTACTTC.

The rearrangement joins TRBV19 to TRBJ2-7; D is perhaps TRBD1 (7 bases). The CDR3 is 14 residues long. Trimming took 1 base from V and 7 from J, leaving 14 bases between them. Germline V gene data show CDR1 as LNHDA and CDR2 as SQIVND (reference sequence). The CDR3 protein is CASSIAQGGGEQYF. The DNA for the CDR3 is TGTGCCAGTAGTATAGCTCAGGGGGGAGGAGAGCAGTACTTC.

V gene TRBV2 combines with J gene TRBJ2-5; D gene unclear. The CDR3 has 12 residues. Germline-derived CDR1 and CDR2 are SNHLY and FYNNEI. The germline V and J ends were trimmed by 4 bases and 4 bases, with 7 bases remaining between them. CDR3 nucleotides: TGTGCCAGCAGTGCTAATTCAGAGACCCAGTACTTC. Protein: CASSANSETQYF.

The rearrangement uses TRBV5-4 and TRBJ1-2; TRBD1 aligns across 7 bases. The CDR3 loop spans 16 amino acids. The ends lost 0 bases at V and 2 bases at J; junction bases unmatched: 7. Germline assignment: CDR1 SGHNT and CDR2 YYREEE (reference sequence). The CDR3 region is CASSLELADRNYGYTF. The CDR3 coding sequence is TGTGCCAGCAGCTTGGAACTCGCGGACAGGAACTATGGCTACACCTTC.

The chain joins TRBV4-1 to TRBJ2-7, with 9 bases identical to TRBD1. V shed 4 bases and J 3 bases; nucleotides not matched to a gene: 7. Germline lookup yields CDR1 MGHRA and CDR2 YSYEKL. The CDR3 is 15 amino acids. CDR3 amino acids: CASSLQSGQGYEQYF. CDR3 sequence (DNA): TGCGCCAGCAGCCTTCAATCGGGACAGGGCTACGAGCAGTACTTC.

The CDR3 loop is CAWIGQVRNYGYTF. CDR3 bases: TGTGCCTGGATCGGACAGGTTCGGAACTATGGCTACACCTTC. The chain is built from TRBV30 and TRBJ1-2; TRBD1 aligns across 7 bases. V was clipped by 4 bases and J by 2 bases; unmatched bases: 7. From germline, CDR1 is GTSNPN and CDR2 SVGIG (reference sequence). There are 14 residues in the CDR3. Drawing the rest from reference TRBV30 and TRBJ1-2, the complete variable domain is SQTIHQWPATLVQPVGSPLSLECTVEGTSNPNLYWYRQAAGRGLQLLFYSVGIGQISSEVPQNLSASRPQDRQFILSSKKLLLSDSGFYLCAWIGQVRNYGYTFGSGTRLTVV.

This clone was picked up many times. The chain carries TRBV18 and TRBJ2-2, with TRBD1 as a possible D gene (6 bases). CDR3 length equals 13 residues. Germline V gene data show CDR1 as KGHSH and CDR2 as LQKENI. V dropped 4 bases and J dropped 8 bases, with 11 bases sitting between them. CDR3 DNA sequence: TGTGCCAGCTCACAAACGACAGGTGGGGAGCTGTTTTTT. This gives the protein CASSQTTGGELFF. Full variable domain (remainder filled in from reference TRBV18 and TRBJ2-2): NAGVMQNPRHLVRRRGQEARLRCSPMKGHSHVYWYRQLPEEGLKFMVYLQKENIIDESGMPKERFSAEFPKEGPSILRIQQVVRGDSAAYFCASSQTTGGELFFGEGSRLTVL.

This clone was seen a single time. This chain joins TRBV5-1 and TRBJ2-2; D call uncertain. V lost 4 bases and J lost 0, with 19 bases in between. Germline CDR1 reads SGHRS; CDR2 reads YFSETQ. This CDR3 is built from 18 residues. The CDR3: CASSPFGAIESNTGELFF. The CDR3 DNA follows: TGCGCCAGCAGCCCCTTTGGAGCGATCGAGTCGAACACCGGGGAGCTGTTTTTT.

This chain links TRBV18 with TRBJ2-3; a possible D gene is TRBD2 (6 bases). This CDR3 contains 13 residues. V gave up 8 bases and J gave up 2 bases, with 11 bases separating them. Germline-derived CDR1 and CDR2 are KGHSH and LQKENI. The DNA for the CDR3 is TGTGCCAGCGCGCGGGACCACACAGATACGCAGTATTTT. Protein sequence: CASARDHTDTQYF.

CDR3 DNA sequence: TGTGCCAGTAGTATCAGGGCCCACACCGGGGAGCTGTTTTTT. Translation: CASSIRAHTGELFF. The chain links TRBV19 to TRBJ2-2; D might be TRBD1 (5 bases). CDR1 is LNHDA and CDR2 is SQIVND in the germline V gene (reference sequence). Trimming took off 3 bases at V and 3 bases at J, with 8 bases between the two ends. This CDR3 is built from 14 residues.

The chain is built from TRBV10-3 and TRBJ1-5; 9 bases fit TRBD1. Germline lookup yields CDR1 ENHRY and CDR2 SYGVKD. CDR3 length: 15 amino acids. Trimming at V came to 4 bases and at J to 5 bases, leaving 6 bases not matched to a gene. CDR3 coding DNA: TGTGCCATCAGTGCCGGACAGGGGTGGGATCAGCCCCAGCATTTT. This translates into CAISAGQGWDQPQHF.

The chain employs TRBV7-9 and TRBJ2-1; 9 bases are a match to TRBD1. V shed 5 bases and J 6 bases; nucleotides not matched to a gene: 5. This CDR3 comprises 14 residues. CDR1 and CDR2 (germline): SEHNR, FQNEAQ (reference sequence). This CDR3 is CASSNRDRANEQFF. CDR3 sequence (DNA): TGTGCCAGCAGCAACCGGGACAGGGCCAATGAGCAGTTCTTC.

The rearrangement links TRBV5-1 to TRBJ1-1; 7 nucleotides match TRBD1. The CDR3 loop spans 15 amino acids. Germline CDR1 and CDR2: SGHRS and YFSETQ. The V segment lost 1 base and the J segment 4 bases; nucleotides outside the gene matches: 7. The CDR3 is CASSLFLKGATEAFF. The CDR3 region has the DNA TGCGCCAGCAGCTTGTTTTTAAAGGGGGCCACTGAAGCTTTCTTT.

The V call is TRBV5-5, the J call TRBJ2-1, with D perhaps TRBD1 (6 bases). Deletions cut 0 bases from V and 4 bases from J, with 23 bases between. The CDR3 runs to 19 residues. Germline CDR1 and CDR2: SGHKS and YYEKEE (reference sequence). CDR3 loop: CASSLAYSQGRARYNEQFF. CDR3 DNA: TGTGCCAGCAGCTTGGCTTACTCACAGGGAAGAGCGCGGTACAATGAGCAGTTCTTC.